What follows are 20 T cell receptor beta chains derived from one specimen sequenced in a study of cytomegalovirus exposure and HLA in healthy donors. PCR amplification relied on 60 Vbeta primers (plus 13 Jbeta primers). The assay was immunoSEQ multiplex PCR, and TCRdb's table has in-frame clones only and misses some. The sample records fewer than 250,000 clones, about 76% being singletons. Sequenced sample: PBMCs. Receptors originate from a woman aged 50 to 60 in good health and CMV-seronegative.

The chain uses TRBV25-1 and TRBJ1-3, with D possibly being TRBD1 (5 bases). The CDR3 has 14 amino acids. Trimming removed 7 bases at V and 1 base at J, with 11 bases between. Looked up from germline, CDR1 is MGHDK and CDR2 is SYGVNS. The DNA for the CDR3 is TGTGCCAGCAATAAGGGGTCTTCTGGAAACACCATATATTTT. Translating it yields CASNKGSSGNTIYF.

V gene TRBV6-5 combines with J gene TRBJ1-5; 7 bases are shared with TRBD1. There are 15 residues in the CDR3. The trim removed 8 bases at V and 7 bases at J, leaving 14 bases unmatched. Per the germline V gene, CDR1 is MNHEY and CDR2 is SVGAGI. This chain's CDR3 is CASDKLDRAGQPQHF. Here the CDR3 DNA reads TGTGCCAGCGATAAACTAGACAGGGCGGGGCAGCCCCAGCATTTT.

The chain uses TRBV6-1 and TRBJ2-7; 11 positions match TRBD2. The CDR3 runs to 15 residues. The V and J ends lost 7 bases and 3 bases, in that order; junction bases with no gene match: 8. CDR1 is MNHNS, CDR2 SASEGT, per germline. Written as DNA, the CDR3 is TGTGCCAGCAAATTACTAGCGGGAGCTAACTACGAGCAGTACTTC. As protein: CASKLLAGANYEQYF.

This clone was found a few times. The CDR3 sequence: CSVEGPGQDPNTGELFF. The CDR3 coding sequence is TGCAGCGTTGAAGGTCCGGGACAGGATCCGAACACCGGGGAGCTGTTTTTT. The chain joins TRBV29-1 to TRBJ2-2, with TRBD1 identical over 8 bases. The trim removed 1 base at V and 0 bases at J, leaving 7 bases unmatched. Germline-derived CDR1 and CDR2 are SQVTM and ANQGSEA. The CDR3 extends over 17 amino acids.

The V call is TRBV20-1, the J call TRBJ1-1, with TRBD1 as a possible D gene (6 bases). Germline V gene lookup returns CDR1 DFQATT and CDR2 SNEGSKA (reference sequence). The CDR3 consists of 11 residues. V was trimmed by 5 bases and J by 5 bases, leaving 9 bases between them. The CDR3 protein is CSAAGDTEAFF. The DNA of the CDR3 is TGCAGTGCTGCAGGGGATACTGAAGCTTTCTTT.

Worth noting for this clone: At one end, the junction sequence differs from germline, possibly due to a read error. Written as DNA, the CDR3 is TGCAGCGTCGAAGGGAGGGGTGAAGGAAAACTGTTTTTT. Its protein product is CSVEGRGEGKLFF. The rearrangement links TRBV29-1 to TRBJ1-4, with D perhaps TRBD1 (5 bases). Germline-derived CDR1 and CDR2 are SQVTM and ANQGSEA. The CDR3 has 13 residues.

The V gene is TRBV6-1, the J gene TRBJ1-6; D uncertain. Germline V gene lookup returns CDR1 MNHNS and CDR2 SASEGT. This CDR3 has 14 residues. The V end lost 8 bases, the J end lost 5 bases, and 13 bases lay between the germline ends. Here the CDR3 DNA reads TGTGCCAGCGCCGGGGAGATCGATAATTCACCCCTCCACTTT. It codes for CASAGEIDNSPLHF.

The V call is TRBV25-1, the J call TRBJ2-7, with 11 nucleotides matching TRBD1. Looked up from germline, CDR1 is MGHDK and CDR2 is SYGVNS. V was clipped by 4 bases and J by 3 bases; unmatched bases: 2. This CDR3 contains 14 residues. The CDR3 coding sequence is TGTGCCAGCAGTGTGGACAGGGGGCACTACGAGCAGTACTTC. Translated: CASSVDRGHYEQYF.

In DNA form, the CDR3 reads TGTGCCAGCAGTCTGAGCGGTAATTCCCCCAATGAGCAGTTCTTC. The encoded protein is CASSLSGNSPNEQFF. The chain recombines TRBV6-5 with TRBJ2-1; D may be TRBD2 (5 bases). The V end was cut by 5 bases, the J end by 6 bases, with 17 bases between. Germline V gene data show CDR1 as MNHEY and CDR2 as SVGAGI. This CDR3 is 15 amino acids long.

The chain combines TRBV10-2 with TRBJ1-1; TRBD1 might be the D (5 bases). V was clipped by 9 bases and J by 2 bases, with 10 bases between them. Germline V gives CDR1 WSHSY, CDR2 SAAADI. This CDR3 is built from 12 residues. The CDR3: CASRQTNTEAFF. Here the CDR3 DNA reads TGCGCCAGTAGACAGACAAACACTGAAGCTTTCTTT.

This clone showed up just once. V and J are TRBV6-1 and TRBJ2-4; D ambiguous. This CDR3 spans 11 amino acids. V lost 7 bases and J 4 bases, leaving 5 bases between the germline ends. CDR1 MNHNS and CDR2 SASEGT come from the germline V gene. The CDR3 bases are TGTGCCAGCAACAGAAAAAACATTCAGTACTTC. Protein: CASNRKNIQYF.

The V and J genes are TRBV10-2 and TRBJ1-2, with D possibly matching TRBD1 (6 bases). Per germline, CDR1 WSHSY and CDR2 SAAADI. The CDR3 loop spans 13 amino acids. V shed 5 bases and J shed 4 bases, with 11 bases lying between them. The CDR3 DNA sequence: TGCGCCAGCAGTCCCAGGGGTGGCTATGGCTACACCTTC. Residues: CASSPRGGYGYTF.

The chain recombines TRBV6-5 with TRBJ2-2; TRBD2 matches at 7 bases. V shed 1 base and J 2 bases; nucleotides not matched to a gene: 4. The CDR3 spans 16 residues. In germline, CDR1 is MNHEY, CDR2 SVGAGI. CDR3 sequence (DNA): TGTGCCAGCAGTTACTTCCCGGGACTAAACACCGGGGAGCTGTTTTTT. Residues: CASSYFPGLNTGELFF.

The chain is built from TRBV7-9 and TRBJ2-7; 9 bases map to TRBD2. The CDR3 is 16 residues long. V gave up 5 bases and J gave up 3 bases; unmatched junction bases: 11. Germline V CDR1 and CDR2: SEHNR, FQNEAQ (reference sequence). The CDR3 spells CASSPQKGAGGYEQYF. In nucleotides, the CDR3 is TGTGCCAGCAGCCCCCAGAAAGGAGCGGGGGGCTACGAGCAGTACTTC.

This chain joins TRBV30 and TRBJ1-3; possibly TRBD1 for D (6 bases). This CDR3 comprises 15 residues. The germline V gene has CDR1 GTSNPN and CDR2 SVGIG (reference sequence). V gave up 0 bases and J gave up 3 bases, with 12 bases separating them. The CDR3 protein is CAWSVRGGFGNTIYF. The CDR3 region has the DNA TGTGCCTGGAGTGTAAGGGGGGGTTTTGGAAACACCATATATTTT.

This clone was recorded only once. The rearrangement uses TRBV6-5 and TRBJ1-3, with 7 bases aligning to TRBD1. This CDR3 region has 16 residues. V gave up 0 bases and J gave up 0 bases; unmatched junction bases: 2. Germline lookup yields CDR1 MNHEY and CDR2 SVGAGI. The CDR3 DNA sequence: TGTGCCAGCAGTTACTCCACAGGGGCCTCTGGAAACACCATATATTTT. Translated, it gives CASSYSTGASGNTIYF.

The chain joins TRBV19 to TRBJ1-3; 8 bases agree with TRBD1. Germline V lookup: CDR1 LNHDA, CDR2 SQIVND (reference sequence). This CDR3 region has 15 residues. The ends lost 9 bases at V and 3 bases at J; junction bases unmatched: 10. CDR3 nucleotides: TGTGCCAGCAAATCCCAGGGGGCGGGTGGAAACACCATATATTTT. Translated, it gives CASKSQGAGGNTIYF.

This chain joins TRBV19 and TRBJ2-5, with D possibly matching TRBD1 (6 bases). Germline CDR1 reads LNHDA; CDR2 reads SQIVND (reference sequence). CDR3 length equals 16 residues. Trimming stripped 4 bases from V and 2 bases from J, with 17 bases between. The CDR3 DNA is TGTGCCAGTAGTACAAACGGGGCAGGGGCTCAAGAGACCCAGTACTTC. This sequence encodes CASSTNGAGAQETQYF.

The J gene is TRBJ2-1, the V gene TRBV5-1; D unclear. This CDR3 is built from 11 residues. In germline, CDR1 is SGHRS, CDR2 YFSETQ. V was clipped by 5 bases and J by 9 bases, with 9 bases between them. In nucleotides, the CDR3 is TGCGCCAGCAGGATGTCGGGTGAGCAGTTCTTC. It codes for CASRMSGEQFF.

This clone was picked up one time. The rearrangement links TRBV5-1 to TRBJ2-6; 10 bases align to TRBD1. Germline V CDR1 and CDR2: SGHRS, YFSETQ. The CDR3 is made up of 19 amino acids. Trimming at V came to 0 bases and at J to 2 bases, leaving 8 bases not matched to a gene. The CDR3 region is CASSLGMTGGLAGANVLTF. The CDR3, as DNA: TGCGCCAGCAGCTTGGGAATGACAGGGGGCTTGGCTGGGGCCAACGTCCTGACTTTC.